The 27 T cell receptor beta chains in this list originate from one sample, sequenced in a study of shared clonotypes between healthy human individuals. Measured with immunoSEQ multiplex PCR; TCRdb has only the in-frame clones, and not every one. Of under 2,500,000 clones in the sample, 90% to 96% are singletons; the top ten hold roughly 0.13%. Sequencing used naive CD4+ T cells sorted from blood. Subset here: CD45RA+ positively selected. The receptors stem from a young man in good health.

V is TRBV6-5 and J is TRBJ2-7; D is perhaps TRBD1 (6 bases). Germline CDR1 and CDR2: MNHEY and SVGAGI. The CDR3 is 13 amino acids. Trimming removed 7 bases from V and 0 bases from J, with 10 bases in between. The DNA of the CDR3 is TGTGCCAGCACCGGACAGTACTCCTACGAGCAGTACTTC. This gives the protein CASTGQYSYEQYF.

The genes are TRBV9 and TRBJ1-5, with TRBD1 matching 7 bases. Germline V CDR1 and CDR2: SGDLS, YYNGEE. The CDR3 extends over 17 amino acids. Trimming cost V 3 bases and J 7 bases; bases outside gene matches: 16. The CDR3 DNA reads TGTGCCAGCAGCGCAGGCCCAGGGACAGCTTTAATCCAGCCCCAGCATTTT. Amino acid sequence: CASSAGPGTALIQPQHF.

The chain couples TRBV7-3 to TRBJ2-1; 8 bases line up with TRBD2. This CDR3 spans 15 amino acids. CDR1 and CDR2 (germline): SGHTA, FQGTGA. V gave up 4 bases and J gave up 2 bases; unmatched junction bases: 4. CDR3 protein: CASSSGTRPYNEQFF. CDR3 sequence (DNA): TGTGCCAGCAGCTCCGGGACTAGGCCCTACAATGAGCAGTTCTTC.

The rearrangement links TRBV5-1 to TRBJ2-1, with 8 bases fitting TRBD2. The CDR3 extends over 14 amino acids. Germline CDR1 is SGHRS and CDR2 is YFSETQ. Germline trimming cut 2 bases from V and 5 bases from J; bases unmatched to any gene: 3. CDR3 in amino acids: CASSFTAGDNEQFF. The CDR3, as DNA: TGCGCCAGCAGCTTTACAGCGGGGGACAATGAGCAGTTCTTC.

The chain couples TRBV4-2 to TRBJ1-6, with 7 bases matching TRBD1. From germline, CDR1 is LGHNA and CDR2 YNFKEQ. This CDR3 has 18 residues. Trimming removed 0 bases from V and 0 bases from J; junction bases left unmatched: 5. The CDR3 coding sequence is TGTGCCAGCAGCCAAGATGGACAGGCCACCTCCTATAATTCACCCCTCCACTTT. This translates into CASSQDGQATSYNSPLHF.

V is TRBV4-1 and J is TRBJ2-5; D perhaps matches TRBD1 (6 bases). V dropped 1 base and J dropped 2 bases, with 20 bases sitting between them. The germline gives CDR1 MGHRA, CDR2 YSYEKL. CDR3 size: 18 residues. CDR3: CASSQVRGKGQPQETQYF. CDR3 coding DNA: TGCGCCAGCAGCCAAGTTCGAGGTAAAGGACAGCCTCAAGAGACCCAGTACTTC.

The DNA for the CDR3 is TGCGCCAGCAGCTTGTCCCCCACTGCCCAGTACTTC. This translates into CASSLSPTAQYF. The V gene is TRBV5-1, the J gene TRBJ2-5; D call uncertain. The CDR3 contains 12 residues. Trimming cost V 1 base and J 9 bases, with 10 bases left between them. Germline CDR1 and CDR2: SGHRS and YFSETQ.

The V and J genes are TRBV18 and TRBJ2-5; the match to TRBD1 covers 7 bases. The germline V gene encodes CDR1 KGHSH and CDR2 LQKENI. The CDR3 spans 14 residues. Trimming cost V 4 bases and J 5 bases; bases outside gene matches: 7. The CDR3, as DNA: TGTGCCAGCTCACGAGAACAGGGGTGGGAGACCCAGTACTTC. As protein: CASSREQGWETQYF. The full variable domain, with the rest looked up from reference TRBV18 and TRBJ2-5, is NAGVMQNPRHLVRRRGQEARLRCSPMKGHSHVYWYRQLPEEGLKFMVYLQKENIIDESGMPKERFSAEFPKEGPSILRIQQVVRGDSAAYFCASSREQGWETQYFGPGTRLLVL.

The chain combines TRBV5-1 with TRBJ2-3, with D possibly being TRBD2 (6 bases). The CDR3 is made up of 16 amino acids. Germline V gene sequence: CDR1 SGHRS, CDR2 YFSETQ. The V and J ends lost 3 bases and 3 bases respectively, with 17 bases between them. Written as DNA, the CDR3 is TGCGCCAGCAGCTCGGGACTGAACCCCCAAACAGATACGCAGTATTTT. Its translation is CASSSGLNPQTDTQYF.

The chain is built from TRBV5-6 and TRBJ2-1; unclear D gene. The CDR3 consists of 15 residues. Trimming removed 2 bases at V and 2 bases at J, with 11 bases between. CDR1 is SGHDT, CDR2 YYEEEE, per germline. The CDR3 bases are TGTGCCAGCAGCTTTGGAACCTTCCCCTACAATGAGCAGTTCTTC. Translated, it gives CASSFGTFPYNEQFF.

The genes are TRBV2 and TRBJ2-3, with 7 bases that match TRBD2. The V gene end was trimmed by 3 bases and the J gene end by 4 bases; junction bases not matched to a gene: 10. This CDR3 is 16 amino acids long. Germline CDR1 reads SNHLY; CDR2 reads FYNNEI. The CDR3 region is CASSDAKGGFADTQYF. The CDR3 DNA is TGTGCCAGCAGTGACGCCAAGGGAGGGTTCGCAGATACGCAGTATTTT. The full variable domain, its missing parts supplied by reference TRBV2 and TRBJ2-3, is EPEVTQTPSHQVTQMGQEVILRCVPISNHLYFYWYRQILGQKVEFLVSFYNNEISEKSEIFDDQFSVERPDGSNFTLKIRSTKLEDSAMYFCASSDAKGGFADTQYFGPGTRLTVL.

V is TRBV18 and J is TRBJ2-7; TRBD2 agrees at 7 bases. This CDR3 spans 15 amino acids. The V and J ends lost 3 bases and 2 bases, in that order; junction bases with no gene match: 7. CDR1 KGHSH and CDR2 LQKENI come from the germline V gene. In DNA form, the CDR3 reads TGTGCCAGCTCACCCTCGGGAGGAGGGGCCTACGAGCAGTACTTC. Its protein product is CASSPSGGGAYEQYF.

V is TRBV29-1 and J is TRBJ1-4; no definite D call. From germline, CDR1 is SQVTM and CDR2 ANQGSEA. CDR3 size: 10 residues. V dropped 7 bases and J dropped 6 bases, with 6 bases sitting between them. The CDR3 DNA reads as TGCAGCGCGGAGTATGAAAAACTGTTTTTT. Its translation: CSAEYEKLFF.

The genes are TRBV10-3 and TRBJ1-2; the D gene is possibly TRBD1 (5 bases). V lost 3 bases and J lost 6, with 8 bases in between. This CDR3 contains 12 residues. CDR1 ENHRY and CDR2 SYGVKD come from the germline V gene. CDR3 amino acids: CAISDWGDGYTF. The CDR3 nucleotides read TGTGCCATCAGTGACTGGGGCGATGGCTACACCTTC.

This chain joins TRBV5-3 and TRBJ2-2; no firm D call. TRBV5-3 counts as an open reading frame of uncertain function. The ends were cut back, 7 bases at V and 1 base at J, with 8 bases in the middle. CDR3 size: 13 residues. CDR3 sequence (DNA): TGTGCCAGACCCCCCGAGAACACCGGGGAGCTGTTTTTT. Translation gives CARPPENTGELFF.

This sequence joins TRBV5-1 and TRBJ1-2; D gene unclear. Germline V gene sequence: CDR1 SGHRS, CDR2 YFSETQ. Trimming took 3 bases from V and 2 from J, leaving 11 bases between them. The CDR3 is made up of 14 amino acids. The CDR3 nucleotides read TGCGCCAGCAGCTCCCTCGACAAGAACTATGGCTACACCTTC. This sequence encodes CASSSLDKNYGYTF.

The V and J genes are TRBV5-6 and TRBJ1-4, with D perhaps TRBD1 (5 bases). This CDR3 region has 14 residues. Germline-derived CDR1 and CDR2 are SGHDT and YYEEEE. Trimming removed 3 bases at V and 8 bases at J, with 14 bases between. CDR3 DNA: TGTGCCAGCAGCTCTGGGACTAAAAACGAAAAACTGTTTTTT. It specifies CASSSGTKNEKLFF.

This chain joins TRBV28 and TRBJ1-1; D perhaps matches TRBD1 (6 bases). The CDR3 contains 15 residues. Germline values: CDR1 MDHEN, CDR2 SYDVKM. Trimming took off 6 bases at V and 0 bases at J, with 14 bases between the two ends. In DNA, the CDR3 is TGTGCCAGCAGCGTAATTGGACAGCTGAACACTGAAGCTTTCTTT. Its translation: CASSVIGQLNTEAFF.

V usage is TRBV30 and J usage is TRBJ1-2; D gene unclear. Trimming cost V 0 bases and J 6 bases, with 11 bases left between them. This CDR3 has 13 residues. Looked up from germline, CDR1 is GTSNPN and CDR2 is SVGIG (reference sequence). CDR3 DNA: TGTGCCTGGAGTGTATTGGGTCGCAATGGCTACACCTTC. The encoded protein is CAWSVLGRNGYTF.

The gene calls are TRBV19 and TRBJ1-3; D is perhaps TRBD1 (5 bases). V was pared by 3 bases and J by 0 bases, with 12 bases between. The CDR3 has 16 residues. Germline V gene sequence: CDR1 LNHDA, CDR2 SQIVND (reference sequence). CDR3 region: CASSIVRVISGNTIYF. The CDR3 nucleotides are TGTGCCAGTAGTATCGTCAGGGTGATCTCTGGAAACACCATATATTTT.

This chain joins TRBV6-5 and TRBJ2-3; TRBD2 matches 7 bases. This CDR3 is 13 amino acids long. Unmatched junction bases numbered 5, after V lost 8 bases and J lost 3 bases. Germline values: CDR1 MNHEY, CDR2 SVGAGI. DNA of the CDR3: TGTGCCAGCGTCAAAGCGGGAACAGATACGCAGTATTTT. Translation gives CASVKAGTDTQYF.

The gene calls are TRBV9 and TRBJ2-2; TRBD2 matches 9 bases. This CDR3 is built from 20 residues. With 3 bases clipped from V and 0 bases from J, the junction kept 15 bases outside the gene matches. Germline CDR1 reads SGDLS; CDR2 reads YYNGEE. The CDR3 coding sequence is TGTGCCAGCAGCGCCCCCCTGGTAGCGGGGGCCCCAACGAACACCGGGGAGCTGTTTTTT. Translating it yields CASSAPLVAGAPTNTGELFF.

The V gene is TRBV7-8, the J gene TRBJ1-2; D unclear. The length of the CDR3 is 13 residues. V lost 5 bases and J 8 bases, leaving 15 bases between the germline ends. Germline V gene lookup returns CDR1 SGHVS and CDR2 FQNEAQ. The CDR3 loop reads CASSPDRTGGYTF. CDR3 bases: TGTGCCAGCAGCCCCGACCGGACGGGAGGCTACACCTTC.

This clone was found once. The genes are TRBV30 and TRBJ2-7; 8 bases agree with TRBD2. Per the germline V gene, CDR1 is GTSNPN and CDR2 is SVGIG (reference sequence). Trimming removed 4 bases from V and 3 bases from J; junction bases left unmatched: 11. The CDR3 is 15 amino acids. CDR3 nucleotide sequence: TGTGCCTGGATGCTACCGGGACTAGGGGTCTACGAGCAGTACTTC. This gives the protein CAWMLPGLGVYEQYF.

The chain uses TRBV11-2 and TRBJ2-1, with 8 bases identical to TRBD2. CDR3 length: 15 residues. V was pared by 2 bases and J by 4 bases, with 4 bases of the junction left unmatched. The germline CDR1 and CDR2 sequences are SGHAT and FQNNGV. The CDR3 DNA reads as TGTGCCAGCAGCTTAAATAGCGGGGAGTACAATGAGCAGTTCTTC. It encodes CASSLNSGEYNEQFF.

The genes are TRBV7-2 and TRBJ2-7; D is unclear. The CDR3 totals 17 residues. V was pared by 8 bases and J by 6 bases, with 29 bases between. Germline V gives CDR1 SGHTA, CDR2 FQGNSA. The CDR3, as DNA: TGTGCCAGCCTCTGTGCAGATACTCCCCCACTACTGAGCGAGCAGTACTTC. Protein sequence: CASLCADTPPLLSEQYF.

In DNA form, the CDR3 reads TGTGCCAGCAGCTTCGGACAGGGATTGTTCTTC. It specifies CASSFGQGLFF. The chain uses TRBV5-6 and TRBJ2-1, with 8 bases aligning to TRBD1. This CDR3 is 11 amino acids long. Trimming took 2 bases from V and 15 from J; bases not matched to a gene: 4. Germline loops: CDR1 SGHDT, CDR2 YYEEEE.